What follows are 25 T cell receptor beta chains derived from one specimen sequenced in a study of radiotherapy plus CTLA-4 blockade in lung cancer. Produced via immunoSEQ multiplex PCR; TCRdb's table is partial and in-frame only. The sample holds fewer than 100,000 clones; about four fifths are singletons and the top ten take 0.75% to 1%. This specimen consisted of peripheral blood, obtained from a patient treated with radiotherapy plus ipilimumab. These receptors were taken from a human donor with non-small cell lung cancer who had stable disease on radiotherapy plus ipilimumab.

J is TRBJ1-2 and V is TRBV19; 7 bases fit TRBD1. Germline V gene lookup returns CDR1 LNHDA and CDR2 SQIVND (reference sequence). The CDR3 is 13 amino acids. J was trimmed by 6 bases and V by 6 bases; bases with no gene match: 7. CDR3 sequence: CASRGEGGDGYTF. The DNA for the CDR3 is TGTGCCAGTAGGGGAGAAGGGGGCGATGGCTACACCTTC.

The CDR3 sequence: CASTTQQGSTYGYTF. CDR3 sequence (DNA): TGTGCCAGTACCACACAACAGGGGTCCACTTATGGCTACACCTTC. This chain joins TRBV6-1 and TRBJ1-2, with TRBD1 matching 7 bases. Germline V gene lookup returns CDR1 MNHNS and CDR2 SASEGT. Losses at the gene ends were 9 bases for V and 5 bases for J; bases not matched to a gene: 15. This CDR3 comprises 15 residues.

J is TRBJ1-1 and V is TRBV5-1; the D gene is possibly TRBD1 (5 bases). Germline V CDR1 and CDR2: SGHRS, YFSETQ. There are 13 residues in the CDR3. V was shortened by 4 bases and J by 4 bases, with 11 bases between the two germline ends. CDR3 nucleotide sequence: TGCGCCAGCAGCCGGGTAGGGGCCACTGAAGCTTTCTTT. As protein: CASSRVGATEAFF.

The chain has TRBV5-1 and TRBJ2-7; D remains ambiguous. The DNA matches TRBJ2-1 better at its end, which makes the J call doubtful. Germline V CDR1 and CDR2: SGHRS, YFSETQ. The CDR3 runs 14 residues. The CDR3 reads CASSGWISYNEQFF. The CDR3 DNA reads as TGCGCCAGCAGCGGTTGGATCTCCTACAATGAGCAGTTCTTC.

The chain recombines TRBV5-6 with TRBJ2-3, with D maybe TRBD2 (6 bases). There are 16 residues in the CDR3. Germline CDR1 SGHDT, CDR2 YYEEEE. V lost 4 bases and J 0 bases, leaving 15 bases between the germline ends. The CDR3 loop is CASSHRSGTSTDTQYF. CDR3 DNA sequence: TGTGCCAGCAGCCACCGTTCGGGGACTAGCACAGATACGCAGTATTTT. The full variable domain, in which reference TRBV5-6 and TRBJ2-3 provide the parts outside the CDR3, is DAGVTQSPTHLIKTRGQQVTLRCSPKSGHDTVSWYQQALGQGPQFIFQYYEEEERQRGNFPDRFSGHQFPNYSSELNVNALLLGDSALYLCASSHRSGTSTDTQYFGPGTRLTVL.

CDR3 sequence: CASSSGTAQYF. CDR3 nucleotides: TGTGCCAGCAGCTCCGGGACAGCGCAGTACTTC. The V and J genes are TRBV6-1 and TRBJ2-7, with 7 positions matching TRBD1. CDR3 length equals 11 residues. Germline V lookup: CDR1 MNHNS, CDR2 SASEGT. Trimming took 6 bases from V and 9 from J; bases not matched to a gene: 5.

V and J are TRBV11-3 and TRBJ2-3; a weak D match, TRBD1 (6 bases). V was pared by 5 bases and J by 2 bases, with 8 bases between. The CDR3 is made up of 13 amino acids. Germline lookup yields CDR1 SGHNT and CDR2 YENEEA. CDR3 region: CASSTGNTDTQYF. CDR3 in DNA: TGTGCCAGCAGCACAGGGAACACAGATACGCAGTATTTT.

The gene calls are TRBV5-4 and TRBJ1-2; D gene ambiguous. The CDR3 covers 13 residues. V was pared by 5 bases and J by 4 bases, with 12 bases between. Germline values: CDR1 SGHNT, CDR2 YYREEE (reference sequence). The CDR3 DNA is TGTGCCAGCAGGAAGGGAGGGATCTATGGCTACACCTTC. This translates into CASRKGGIYGYTF.

The chain has TRBV5-1 and TRBJ2-1, with 8 bases lining up with TRBD1. Looked up from germline, CDR1 is SGHRS and CDR2 is YFSETQ. CDR3 length: 15 amino acids. V gave up 4 bases and J gave up 3 bases; unmatched junction bases: 6. CDR3 coding DNA: TGCGCCAGCAGCCAAGGGGACAGGCTCTACAATGAGCAGTTCTTC. Translating it yields CASSQGDRLYNEQFF.

This chain links TRBV5-6 with TRBJ2-2, with D perhaps TRBD1 or TRBD2 (6 bases each). V lost 1 base and J 5 bases, leaving 15 bases between the germline ends. The CDR3 sequence is 16 residues long. CDR1 is SGHDT and CDR2 is YYEEEE in the germline V gene. Written as DNA, the CDR3 is TGTGCCAGCAGCTTGTGGGGGGCCCCGCGAACCGGGGAGCTGTTTTTT. Translated: CASSLWGAPRTGELFF.

The chain carries TRBV9 and TRBJ1-4, with D perhaps TRBD1 (5 bases). The germline V and J ends were trimmed by 1 base and 8 bases, with 15 bases remaining between them. Per germline, CDR1 SGDLS and CDR2 YYNGEE. The CDR3 has 15 amino acids. CDR3 amino acids: CASSVHARGGEKLFF. DNA of the CDR3: TGTGCCAGCAGCGTACACGCCCGGGGCGGCGAAAAACTGTTTTTT.

The V and J genes are TRBV5-1 and TRBJ1-3; 8 nucleotides match TRBD1. The CDR3 loop spans 16 amino acids. CDR1 and CDR2 (germline): SGHRS, YFSETQ. The ends lost 0 bases at V and 1 base at J; junction bases unmatched: 3. In DNA, the CDR3 is TGCGCCAGCAGCTTGGGTGACAGGGGTTCTGGAAACACCATATATTTT. It codes for CASSLGDRGSGNTIYF.

This chain joins TRBV30 and TRBJ1-4, with D possibly TRBD1 on 5 matching bases. The CDR3 contains 16 residues. The germline V gene has CDR1 GTSNPN and CDR2 SVGIG (reference sequence). V was clipped by 2 bases and J by 7 bases, with 20 bases between them. CDR3 DNA: TGTGCCTGGAGTCCCTGGGGGGGGAAAGTGAGTGAAAAACTGTTTTTT. Protein product: CAWSPWGGKVSEKLFF.

This chain joins TRBV11-1 and TRBJ2-7, with D tentatively TRBD1 (5 bases). This CDR3 region has 14 residues. The V gene lost 2 bases and the J gene lost 7 bases, with 15 bases spanning the gap. The V gene's germline CDR1 is SGHAT and CDR2 FQDESV (reference sequence). This CDR3 is CASSLSRVGGEQYF. In DNA form, the CDR3 reads TGTGCCAGCAGCTTATCCAGGGTAGGTGGTGAGCAGTACTTC.

V gene TRBV14 combines with J gene TRBJ2-3, with 7 positions matching TRBD1. After removal of 4 bases from V and 1 base from J, the junction contained 8 bases not matched to a gene. From germline, CDR1 is SGHDN and CDR2 FVKESK. This CDR3 comprises 16 residues. The CDR3 region has the DNA TGTGCCAGCAGCCGGAAGGGACAGCTTGGCACAGATACGCAGTATTTT. Encoded protein: CASSRKGQLGTDTQYF.

The V gene is TRBV7-8, the J gene TRBJ2-7; no clear D. V was clipped by 3 bases and J by 6 bases, with 24 bases between them. CDR3 length: 17 amino acids. Germline CDR1 and CDR2: SGHVS and FQNEAQ. The CDR3, as DNA: TGTGCCAGCAGCTTGTATCAGACGGGCTCTGTTCGTTTCGAGCAGTACTTC. This translates into CASSLYQTGSVRFEQYF.

The rearrangement uses TRBV2 and TRBJ2-7; D remains ambiguous. The CDR3 covers 11 residues. Trimming shortened V by 6 bases and J by 3 bases, and 6 bases separated the two germline ends. Germline V gene lookup returns CDR1 SNHLY and CDR2 FYNNEI. The CDR3 DNA reads as TGTGCCAGCAGCCAAAGCTACGAGCAGTACTTC. Residues: CASSQSYEQYF. Drawing the rest from reference TRBV2 and TRBJ2-7, the complete variable domain is EPEVTQTPSHQVTQMGQEVILRCVPISNHLYFYWYRQILGQKVEFLVSFYNNEISEKSEIFDDQFSVERPDGSNFTLKIRSTKLEDSAMYFCASSQSYEQYFGPGTRLTVT.

The chain joins TRBV6-1 to TRBJ2-7, with D possibly being TRBD1 or TRBD2 (5 bases each). The CDR3 runs to 13 residues. The germline V and J ends were trimmed by 6 bases and 6 bases, with 15 bases remaining between them. The germline gives CDR1 MNHNS, CDR2 SASEGT. The CDR3 DNA sequence: TGTGCCAGCAGCCGGGACGCCTCTTTCGAGCAGTACTTC. Translation gives CASSRDASFEQYF.

The rearrangement joins TRBV7-3 to TRBJ2-3; D possibly corresponds to TRBD1 (7 bases). Germline lookup yields CDR1 SGHTA and CDR2 FQGTGA. CDR3 length: 15 amino acids. The V end lost 5 bases, the J end lost 0 bases, and 12 bases lay between the germline ends. The CDR3 DNA reads TGTGCCAGCAGCAAACAGGGGACTAGCACAGATACGCAGTATTTT. Translation: CASSKQGTSTDTQYF.

This chain connects TRBV5-4 to TRBJ2-3, with TRBD2 matching over 7 bases. J lost 0 bases, V lost 2 bases, and 0 bases had no gene match. The CDR3 is made up of 14 amino acids. Germline V gene data show CDR1 as SGHNT and CDR2 as YYREEE (reference sequence). The CDR3 nucleotides read TGTGCCAGCAGCTTAGCGGGGAGCACAGATACGCAGTATTTT. This codes for CASSLAGSTDTQYF.

The J gene is TRBJ2-3, the V gene TRBV6-1, with D uncertain. V dropped 2 bases and J dropped 7 bases, with 13 bases sitting between them. Germline V CDR1 and CDR2: MNHNS, SASEGT. This CDR3 region has 14 residues. The CDR3 protein is CASSESDFGHTQYF. DNA for the CDR3: TGTGCCAGCAGTGAAAGCGACTTCGGCCATACGCAGTATTTT.

V gene TRBV6-1 combines with J gene TRBJ1-1; 9 bases are shared with TRBD1. Germline loops: CDR1 MNHNS, CDR2 SASEGT. V lost 10 bases, J lost 2 bases, and 5 bases stayed unmatched. The CDR3 loop spans 13 amino acids. The CDR3 loop is CATRDRVNTEAFF. Here the CDR3 DNA reads TGTGCCACCAGGGACAGGGTCAACACTGAAGCTTTCTTT.

The J gene is TRBJ2-3, the V gene TRBV18, with D possibly called TRBD1 or TRBD2 (6 bases each). CDR3 length equals 14 residues. Deletions cut 6 bases from V and 6 bases from J, with 16 bases between. Germline V lookup: CDR1 KGHSH, CDR2 LQKENI. In DNA, the CDR3 is TGTGCCAGCTCCCCTAGGGGGGCATTCGATACGCAGTATTTT. It encodes CASSPRGAFDTQYF. Full variable domain (missing parts from reference TRBV18 and TRBJ2-3): NAGVMQNPRHLVRRRGQEARLRCSPMKGHSHVYWYRQLPEEGLKFMVYLQKENIIDESGMPKERFSAEFPKEGPSILRIQQVVRGDSAAYFCASSPRGAFDTQYFGPGTRLTVL.

This clone appeared a single time. V and J are TRBV9 and TRBJ1-2; 8 nucleotides align to TRBD1. The V segment lost 4 bases and the J segment 4 bases; nucleotides outside the gene matches: 15. The germline V gene encodes CDR1 SGDLS and CDR2 YYNGEE. This CDR3 region has 17 residues. This chain's CDR3 is CASSSGDRMGGPYGYTF. The CDR3 nucleotides read TGTGCCAGCAGCTCCGGGGACAGGATGGGGGGCCCCTATGGCTACACCTTC.

The chain has TRBV19 and TRBJ1-1; a weak D match, TRBD1 (6 bases). V was clipped by 7 bases and J by 0 bases, with 12 bases between them. This CDR3 is 14 amino acids long. CDR1 LNHDA and CDR2 SQIVND come from the germline V gene (reference sequence). The CDR3 reads CASKGVSMNTEAFF. The CDR3 coding sequence is TGTGCCAGTAAGGGGGTTTCCATGAACACTGAAGCTTTCTTT.